This is a list of T cell receptor beta chains from one sample in a study of low-dose radiotherapy and immunotherapy resistance in tumors. TCRdb re-analysed the reads in MiXCR, keeping a single row per CDR3 protein. The table lists tens of thousands of distinct CDR3 sequences, about a sixth of them singletons. The sample in question was PBMCs, obtained before treatment. Source of these receptors: a male donor with prostate cancer. Each CDR3 is given with its conserved first and last residue. D genes are given only for firm matches. Some rows mark clone size as missing; the rest say once, few, many or name a class of expanded clone.

j_gene: TRBJ1-5; abundance: many; v_gene: TRBV12-3/TRBV12-4; d_gene: .; CDR3aa: CASSQDRDQPQHF; CDR3nt: TGTGCCAGCAGCCAGGATAGGGATCAGCCCCAGCATTTT
j_gene: TRBJ2-1; abundance: many; v_gene: TRBV18; d_gene: TRBD2; CDR3aa: CASSGLAGASYNEQFF; CDR3nt: TGTGCCAGCTCAGGTCTAGCGGGTGCCTCCTACAATGAGCAGTTCTTC
j_gene: TRBJ1-2; abundance: many; v_gene: TRBV6-5; d_gene: .; CDR3aa: CASSRLGADYGYTF; CDR3nt: TGTGCCAGCAGCCGACTCGGGGCCGACTATGGCTACACCTTC
j_gene: TRBJ2-1; abundance: many; v_gene: TRBV20-1; d_gene: TRBD1; CDR3aa: CSAPGTGTYNEQFF; CDR3nt: TGCAGTGCTCCCGGGACAGGGACCTACAATGAGCAGTTCTTC
j_gene: TRBJ2-3; abundance: many; v_gene: TRBV11-2; d_gene: TRBD2; CDR3aa: CASTLAGGSTDTQYF; CDR3nt: TGTGCCAGCACCCTAGCGGGGGGCAGCACAGATACGCAGTATTTT
j_gene: TRBJ2-2; abundance: .; v_gene: TRBV18; d_gene: .; CDR3aa: CASSSFEYRRTGELFF; CDR3nt: TGTGCCAGCTCATCTTTCGAATACAGGCGAACCGGGGAGCTGTTTTTT
j_gene: TRBJ2-2; abundance: many; v_gene: TRBV4-2; d_gene: TRBD2; CDR3aa: CASSQRLAARNTGELFF; CDR3nt: TGTGCCAGCAGCCAGAGACTAGCGGCAAGGAACACCGGGGAGCTGTTTTTT
j_gene: TRBJ2-2; abundance: .; v_gene: TRBV28; d_gene: .; CDR3aa: CASTFDLYTANTGELFF; CDR3nt: TGTGCCAGCACCTTTGACTTATACACAGCGAACACCGGGGAGCTGTTTTTT
j_gene: TRBJ2-1; abundance: many; v_gene: TRBV6-2/TRBV6-3; d_gene: TRBD2; CDR3aa: CASSYRLAGESYNEQFF; CDR3nt: TGTGCCAGCAGTTACCGGCTAGCGGGGGAATCCTACAATGAGCAGTTCTTC
j_gene: TRBJ2-1; abundance: .; v_gene: TRBV29-1; d_gene: TRBD2; CDR3aa: CSVAWTRYNEQFF; CDR3nt: TGCAGCGTTGCCTGGACTAGGTACAATGAGCAGTTCTTC
j_gene: TRBJ2-7; abundance: many; v_gene: TRBV10-3; d_gene: .; CDR3aa: CAISLTGVSEQYF; CDR3nt: TGTGCCATCAGCCTTACCGGGGTTAGCGAGCAGTACTTC
j_gene: TRBJ1-5; abundance: .; v_gene: TRBV12-3/TRBV12-4; d_gene: .; CDR3aa: CASSLPPGDQPQHF; CDR3nt: TGTGCCAGCAGTTTACCTCCAGGCGATCAGCCCCAGCATTTT
j_gene: TRBJ2-5; abundance: many; v_gene: TRBV3-1; d_gene: .; CDR3aa: CASSQSETQYF; CDR3nt: TGTGCCAGCAGCCAATCGGAGACCCAGTACTTC
j_gene: TRBJ1-2; abundance: many; v_gene: TRBV2; d_gene: .; CDR3aa: CAGRQNANYGYTF; CDR3nt: TGTGCCGGCCGACAGAACGCTAACTATGGCTACACCTTC
j_gene: TRBJ2-3; abundance: many; v_gene: TRBV4-2; d_gene: .; CDR3aa: CASLGGEGPNTDTQYF; CDR3nt: TGTGCCAGCCTAGGGGGAGAGGGACCAAACACAGATACGCAGTATTTT
j_gene: TRBJ1-3; abundance: many; v_gene: TRBV20-1; d_gene: .; CDR3aa: CSAGVEGSRNTIYF; CDR3nt: TGCAGTGCTGGGGTCGAGGGTTCAAGAAACACCATATATTTT
j_gene: TRBJ2-7; abundance: once; v_gene: TRBV5-1; d_gene: .; CDR3aa: CASSPSLTGTYEQYF; CDR3nt: TGCGCCAGCAGCCCCTCCCTGACAGGTACCTACGAGCAGTACTTC
j_gene: TRBJ2-5; abundance: many; v_gene: TRBV29-1; d_gene: .; CDR3aa: CSAVREETQYF; CDR3nt: TGCAGCGCTGTAAGGGAAGAGACCCAGTACTTC
j_gene: TRBJ2-5; abundance: .; v_gene: TRBV10-2; d_gene: .; CDR3aa: CASKQDPEETQYF; CDR3nt: TGCGCCAGCAAACAGGACCCGGAAGAGACCCAGTACTTC
j_gene: TRBJ2-7; abundance: many; v_gene: TRBV3-1; d_gene: .; CDR3aa: CASSPGLRTYEQYF; CDR3nt: TGTGCCAGCAGCCCAGGACTGAGAACCTACGAGCAGTACTTC
j_gene: TRBJ2-5; abundance: many; v_gene: TRBV5-1; d_gene: .; CDR3aa: CASSLEWGREETQYF; CDR3nt: TGCGCCAGCAGCTTGGAGTGGGGGAGAGAAGAGACCCAGTACTTC
j_gene: TRBJ2-1; abundance: many; v_gene: TRBV24-1; d_gene: TRBD1; CDR3aa: CATSDRGTGGFNEQFF; CDR3nt: TGTGCCACCAGTGACAGAGGGACAGGGGGCTTCAATGAGCAGTTCTTC
j_gene: TRBJ1-1; abundance: many; v_gene: TRBV5-1; d_gene: .; CDR3aa: CASSLGGRRTEAFF; CDR3nt: TGCGCCAGCAGCTTGGGGGGGAGACGGACTGAAGCTTTCTTT
j_gene: TRBJ2-3; abundance: many; v_gene: TRBV9; d_gene: .; CDR3aa: CASSVAVSNTQYF; CDR3nt: TGTGCCAGCAGCGTAGCAGTCTCTAATACGCAGTATTTT
j_gene: TRBJ1-5; abundance: many; v_gene: TRBV20-1; d_gene: .; CDR3aa: CSAKQESQPQHF; CDR3nt: TGCAGTGCTAAACAGGAATCGCAGCCCCAGCATTTT
j_gene: TRBJ2-7; abundance: many; v_gene: TRBV11-2; d_gene: .; CDR3aa: CASSPPDRAYEQYF; CDR3nt: TGTGCCAGCAGCCCCCCGGACCGTGCCTACGAGCAGTACTTC
j_gene: TRBJ2-5; abundance: many; v_gene: TRBV20-1; d_gene: TRBD1; CDR3aa: CSASPGGGETQYF; CDR3nt: TGCAGTGCTAGCCCAGGGGGTGGGGAGACCCAGTACTTC
j_gene: TRBJ2-2; abundance: few; v_gene: TRBV6-1; d_gene: TRBD2; CDR3aa: CASSVSGLNTGELFF; CDR3nt: TGTGCCAGCAGTGTTTCGGGACTAAACACCGGGGAGCTGTTTTTT
j_gene: TRBJ2-3; abundance: many; v_gene: TRBV3-1; d_gene: .; CDR3aa: CASSLDAKPGSGNTDTQYF; CDR3nt: TGTGCCAGCAGCCTCGACGCAAAGCCGGGTAGCGGAAACACAGATACGCAGTATTTT
j_gene: TRBJ1-2; abundance: many; v_gene: TRBV5-1; d_gene: TRBD1; CDR3aa: CASSPDRDRVGSGYTF; CDR3nt: TGCGCCAGCAGCCCCGATCGTGACAGGGTCGGGAGTGGCTACACCTTC
j_gene: TRBJ1-5; abundance: many; v_gene: TRBV11-2; d_gene: .; CDR3aa: CASSAGLAEQPQHF; CDR3nt: TGTGCCAGCAGCGCAGGACTCGCAGAGCAGCCCCAGCATTTT